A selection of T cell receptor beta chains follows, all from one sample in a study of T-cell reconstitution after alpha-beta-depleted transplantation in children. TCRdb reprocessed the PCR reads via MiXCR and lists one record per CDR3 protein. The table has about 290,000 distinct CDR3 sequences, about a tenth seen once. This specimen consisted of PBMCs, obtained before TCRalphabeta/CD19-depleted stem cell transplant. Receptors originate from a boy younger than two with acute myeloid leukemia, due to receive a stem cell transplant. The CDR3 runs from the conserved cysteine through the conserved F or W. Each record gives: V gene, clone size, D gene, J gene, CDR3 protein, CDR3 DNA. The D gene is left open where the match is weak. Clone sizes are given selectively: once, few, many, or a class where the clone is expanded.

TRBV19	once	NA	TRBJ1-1	CASSIERNGFVPEAFF	TGTGCCAGTAGTATCGAGAGGAATGGTTTTGTGCCTGAAGCTTTCTTT
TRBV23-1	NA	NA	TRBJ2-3	CASSHDGSTDTQYF	TGCGCCAGCAGTCATGATGGGAGCACAGATACGCAGTATTTT
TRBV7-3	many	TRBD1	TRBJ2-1	CASSLAGTVNYNEQFF	TGTGCCAGCAGCTTAGCCGGGACAGTTAACTACAATGAGCAGTTCTTC
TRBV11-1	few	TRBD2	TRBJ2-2	CASSLAEGLAGGTPTFTGELFF	TGTGCCAGCAGCTTAGCGGAGGGACTAGCGGGGGGGACACCAACTTTCACCGGGGAGCTGTTTTTT
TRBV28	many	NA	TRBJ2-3	CAIPPDRATDTQYF	TGTGCCATTCCCCCGGACCGAGCCACAGATACGCAGTATTTT
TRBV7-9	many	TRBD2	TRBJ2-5	CASSSRTGGYQETQYF	TGTGCCAGCAGCTCTAGGACGGGGGGGTACCAAGAGACCCAGTACTTC
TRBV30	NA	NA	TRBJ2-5	CAWSRKETQYF	TGTGCCTGGAGTCGTAAAGAGACCCAGTACTTC
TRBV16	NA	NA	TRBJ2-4	CASSPDGAVKNIQYF	TGTGCCAGCAGCCCGGACGGCGCCGTGAAAAACATTCAGTACTTC
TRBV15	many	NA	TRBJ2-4	CATSRDGGTVGQGNIQYF	TGTGCCACCAGCAGAGATGGAGGGACAGTGGGTCAGGGAAACATTCAGTACTTC
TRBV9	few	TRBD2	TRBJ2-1	CASSVGGGANNEQFF	TGTGCCAGCAGCGTCGGCGGGGGGGCTAACAATGAGCAGTTCTTC
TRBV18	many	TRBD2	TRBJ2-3	CASSRKTSGSSTDTQYF	TGTGCCAGCTCGCGGAAGACTAGCGGATCCTCCACAGATACGCAGTATTTT
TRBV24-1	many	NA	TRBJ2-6	CATSVTGANVLTF	TGTGCCACCAGTGTTACTGGGGCCAACGTCCTGACTTTC
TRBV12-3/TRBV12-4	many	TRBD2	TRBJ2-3	CASSPGLAGAPGTQYF	TGTGCCAGCAGTCCGGGACTAGCGGGGGCTCCAGGGACGCAGTATTTT
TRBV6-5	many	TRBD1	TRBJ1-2	CASSYRLTGPNYGYTF	TGTGCCAGCAGTTACCGCCTGACAGGGCCAAACTATGGCTACACCTTC
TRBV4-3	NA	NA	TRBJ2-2	CASSPAGNLAGELFF	TGCGCCAGCAGCCCGGCCGGGAATTTGGCCGGGGAGCTGTTTTTT
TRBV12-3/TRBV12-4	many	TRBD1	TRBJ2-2	CASRAGTGSPGELFF	TGTGCCAGCAGAGCCGGGACAGGGAGCCCCGGGGAGCTGTTTTTT
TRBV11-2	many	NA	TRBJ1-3	CASSFDSGGNTIYF	TGTGCCAGCAGCTTCGACTCGGGTGGAAACACCATATATTTT
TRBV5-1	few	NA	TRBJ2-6	CASSLGDTGANVLTF	TGCGCCAGCAGCTTGGGAGACACTGGGGCCAACGTCCTGACTTTC
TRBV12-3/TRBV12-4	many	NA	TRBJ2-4	CASSPLLDRKAKNIQYF	TGTGCCAGCAGTCCACTTTTAGACCGAAAAGCCAAAAACATTCAGTACTTC
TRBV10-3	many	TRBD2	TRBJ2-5	CAISGGGKTQYF	TGTGCCATCAGTGGGGGGGGAAAGACCCAGTACTTC
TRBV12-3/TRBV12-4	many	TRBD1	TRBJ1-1	CASRRTGNTEAFF	TGTGCCAGCAGAAGGACAGGGAACACTGAAGCTTTCTTT
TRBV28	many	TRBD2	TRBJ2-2	CASSYLAGGTGELFF	TGTGCCAGCAGCTACCTAGCGGGAGGCACCGGGGAGCTGTTTTTT
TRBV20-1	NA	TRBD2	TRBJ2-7	CSAPNPTSGSYEQYF	TGCAGTGCGCCTAATCCGACTAGCGGGTCTTACGAGCAGTACTTC
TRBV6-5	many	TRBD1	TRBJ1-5	CASSYGTGRPYQPQHF	TGTGCCAGCAGCTATGGGACAGGGCGACCGTATCAGCCCCAGCATTTT
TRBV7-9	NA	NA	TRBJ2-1	CASSSSVEGFGDEQFF	TGTGCCAGCAGCTCCTCGGTTGAGGGATTCGGAGATGAGCAGTTCTTC
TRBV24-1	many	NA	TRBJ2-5	CATSEETETQYF	TGTGCCACCAGTGAGGAGACGGAGACCCAGTACTTC
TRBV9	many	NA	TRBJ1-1	CASSVAGARTTEAFF	TGTGCCAGCAGCGTAGCGGGGGCGCGAACGACTGAAGCTTTCTTT
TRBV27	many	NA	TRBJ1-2	CASSTRYEGANYGYTF	TGTGCCAGCAGTACCCGGTACGAGGGGGCTAACTATGGCTACACCTTC
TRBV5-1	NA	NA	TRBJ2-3	CASSLGLETDTQYF	TGCGCCAGCAGCTTGGGACTAGAAACAGATACGCAGTATTTT
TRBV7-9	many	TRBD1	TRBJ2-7	CASSLRGQGAYEQYF	TGTGCCAGCAGCCTCCGAGGACAGGGAGCCTACGAGCAGTACTTC
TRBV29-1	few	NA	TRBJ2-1	CSVIYNEQFF	TGCAGCGTGATTTACAATGAGCAGTTCTTC
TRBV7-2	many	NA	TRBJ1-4	CASRVGGGTSEKLFF	TGTGCCAGCAGGGTAGGCGGAGGCACCTCCGAAAAACTGTTTTTT
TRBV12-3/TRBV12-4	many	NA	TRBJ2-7	CASSGYEQYF	TGTGCCAGCAGCGGGTACGAGCAGTACTTC
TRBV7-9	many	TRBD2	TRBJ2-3	CASSRERGSTDTQYF	TGTGCCAGCAGCCGAGAGCGGGGCAGCACAGATACGCAGTATTTT
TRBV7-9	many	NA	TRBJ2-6	CASSPGGPRGPSGANVLTF	TGTGCCAGCAGCCCTGGGGGACCCCGGGGGCCCTCTGGGGCCAACGTCCTGACTTTC
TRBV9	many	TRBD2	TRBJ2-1	CASSVSGLAGLSSYNEQFF	TGTGCCAGCAGCGTCAGTGGGCTAGCGGGGCTGAGCTCCTACAATGAGCAGTTCTTC
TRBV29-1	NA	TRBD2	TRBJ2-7	CSVETSASYEQYF	TGCAGCGTTGAGACTAGCGCTTCCTACGAGCAGTACTTC
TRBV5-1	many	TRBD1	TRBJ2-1	CASSLGDRSYNEQFF	TGCGCCAGCAGCTTGGGGGACAGAAGTTACAATGAGCAGTTCTTC
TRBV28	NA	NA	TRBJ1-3	CASTLGVSGNTIYF	TGTGCCAGCACCCTTGGGGTATCTGGAAACACCATATATTTT
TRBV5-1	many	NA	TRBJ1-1	CASSTMSTEAFF	TGCGCCAGTAGCACGATGAGCACTGAAGCTTTCTTT
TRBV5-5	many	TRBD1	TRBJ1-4	CASSPRGGEEKLFF	TGTGCCAGCAGCCCGAGAGGGGGCGAAGAAAAACTGTTTTTT
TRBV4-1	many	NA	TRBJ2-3	CASSHYTDTQYF	TGCGCCAGCAGCCACTACACAGATACGCAGTATTTT
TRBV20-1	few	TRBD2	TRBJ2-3	CSARSLFASGGTDTQYF	TGCAGTGCTAGATCTCTTTTTGCTAGCGGGGGAACAGATACGCAGTATTTT
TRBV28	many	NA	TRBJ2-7	CASSFRGVPSYEQYF	TGTGCCAGCAGTTTCCGCGGGGTACCCTCCTACGAGCAGTACTTC
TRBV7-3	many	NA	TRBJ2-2	CASSLDRNTGELFF	TGTGCCAGCAGCCTTGACAGGAACACCGGGGAGCTGTTTTTT
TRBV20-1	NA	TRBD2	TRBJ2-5	CSGSGGGQETQYF	TGCAGTGGGAGCGGGGGGGGCCAAGAGACCCAGTACTTC
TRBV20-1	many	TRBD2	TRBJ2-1	CSARLAGWMNEQFF	TGCAGTGCGAGACTAGCGGGATGGATGAATGAGCAGTTCTTC
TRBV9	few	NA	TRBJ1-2	CASSVSVTKNYGYTF	TGTGCCAGCAGCGTAAGCGTAACGAAGAACTATGGCTACACCTTC
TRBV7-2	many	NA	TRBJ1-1	CASSLTMAGNTEAFF	TGTGCCAGCAGCTTAACTATGGCAGGGAACACTGAAGCTTTCTTT
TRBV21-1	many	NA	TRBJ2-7	CASSKSDTHNYEQYF	TGTGCCAGCAGCAAATCGGACACCCATAACTACGAGCAGTACTTC
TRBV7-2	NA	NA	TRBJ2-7	CASSASPQVSYEQYF	TGTGCCAGCAGCGCTAGCCCCCAGGTTTCCTACGAGCAGTACTTC
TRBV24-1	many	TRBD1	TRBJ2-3	CATSDSRDSPRDTQYF	TGTGCCACCAGTGATTCCCGGGACAGCCCTAGGGATACGCAGTATTTT
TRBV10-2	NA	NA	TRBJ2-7	CASSEAGDRAF	TGCGCCAGCAGTGAGGCGGGGGACAGAGCCTTC
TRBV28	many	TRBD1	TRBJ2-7	CASIWTGGFTYEQYF	TGTGCCAGCATCTGGACAGGGGGCTTTACCTACGAGCAGTACTTC
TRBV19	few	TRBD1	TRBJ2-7	CASTPGQGGYEQYF	TGTGCCAGTACCCCCGGACAGGGGGGATACGAGCAGTACTTC
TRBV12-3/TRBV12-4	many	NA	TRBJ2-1	CASSLHLYNEQFF	TGTGCCAGCAGTTTACACCTTTACAATGAGCAGTTCTTC
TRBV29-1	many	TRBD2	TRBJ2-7	CSVEDRATSGYEQYF	TGCAGCGTTGAAGATCGGGCGACTAGCGGCTACGAGCAGTACTTC
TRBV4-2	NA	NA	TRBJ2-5	CASSQGTMKETQYF	TGTGCCAGCAGCCAGGGAACTATGAAAGAGACCCAGTACTTC